Listed here is a single T cell receptor beta chain. These data originate in a study of control samples from healthy donors and cancer patients. Repertoires were generated with immunoSEQ multiplex PCR, while TCRdb's copy carries only in-frame clones and drops some. The sample consists of 110,000 or so clones, 85% to 90% of them appearing once. In germline, CDR1 is SGHAT, CDR2 FQDESV (reference sequence). V lost 1 base and J 5 bases, leaving 15 bases between the germline ends. The CDR3 has 16 amino acids. This clonotype was sampled from a man aged 30-40 years in good health. Sequenced: blood. The chain carries TRBV11-1 and TRBJ2-1, with D maybe TRBD1 (5 bases). CDR3: CASSLVGSGNDNEQFF. DNA of the CDR3: TGTGCCAGCAGCTTAGTGGGGTCAGGGAATGACAATGAGCAGTTCTTC.